A selection of T cell receptor beta chains follows, all from one sample in a study of T-cell memory formation after mild COVID-19. From the 5' RACE reads, TCRdb called clonotypes with MiXCR, one entry per CDR3 protein. Here the sample spans approximately 260,000 distinct CDR3 sequences, about a sixth being singletons. The sequenced sample was PBMCs or a T cell subset sorted from them (not recorded which). The receptors derive from a man between 18 and 35 years old who had mild COVID-19 (a few samples of this study predate the infection). Cell type and time point are not known. Each CDR3 is given with its conserved first and last residue. Each record gives: V gene, clone size, CDR3 length, D gene, J gene, CDR3 DNA, CDR3 protein. The D gene is left open where the match is weak. Rows give clone size only sometimes, using once, few, many, or a class for an expanded clone.

TRBV19	.	15	TRBD1	TRBJ1-2	TGTGCCAGTAGCACTCCGGGACAGGGGGCGTCTGGCTACACCTTC	CASSTPGQGASGYTF
TRBV3-1	.	15	TRBD1	TRBJ1-2	TGTGCCAGCAGCCAAGGATGGGACAGGATCTATGGCTACACCTTC	CASSQGWDRIYGYTF
TRBV7-2	.	14	TRBD1	TRBJ1-1	TGTGCCAGCAGCTTCGGTCAGGGGGCGGCTGAAGCTTTCTTT	CASSFGQGAAEAFF
TRBV27	few	13	.	TRBJ1-4	TGTGCCAGCGGGTTGCGTCCTAATGAAAAACTGTTTTTT	CASGLRPNEKLFF
TRBV5-1	.	17	.	TRBJ2-2	TGCGCCAGCAGCTTGGCACTTGGGGTACCAAACACCGGGGAGCTGTTTTTT	CASSLALGVPNTGELFF
TRBV20-1	.	15	TRBD2	TRBJ2-3	TGCAGTGCTAGAGGACTAGCGTCTCAAACAGATACGCAGTATTTT	CSARGLASQTDTQYF
TRBV30	few	12	.	TRBJ1-1	TGTGCCCGTCTGTTAGGCTCAGGGCCGCCCTTCTTT	CARLLGSGPPFF
TRBV3-1	.	16	.	TRBJ2-5	TGTGCCAGCACCCCAGAGGGGTTATTGGGGAGAGAGACCCAGTACTTC	CASTPEGLLGRETQYF
TRBV20-1	.	15	.	TRBJ1-2	TGCAGTGCCCTGGGGGGAGAGCCTGCTAACTATGGCTACACCTTC	CSALGGEPANYGYTF
TRBV7-9	few	12	.	TRBJ1-5	TGTGCCAGCAGCCCACAGGGTCAGCCCCAGCATTTT	CASSPQGQPQHF
TRBV7-9	many	14	.	TRBJ2-3	TGTGCCAGCGGGGAATGGGAAAACACAGATACGCAGTATTTT	CASGEWENTDTQYF
TRBV6-2/TRBV6-3	few	15	TRBD2	TRBJ2-3	TGTGCCAGCAGTCGACTAGCGGGGGCCTCAGATACGCAGTATTTT	CASSRLAGASDTQYF
TRBV20-1	few	12	.	TRBJ2-1	TGCAGTGCTAGAGATACGGGAAAGGAGCAGTTCTTC	CSARDTGKEQFF
TRBV29-1	.	13	TRBD1	TRBJ1-2	TGCAGCGTTGAGGGAGGGACAGGTCTGAGCTACACCTTC	CSVEGGTGLSYTF
TRBV7-9	.	16	.	TRBJ2-1	TGTGCCAGCAGCCTACCTGGCCCCCTCGGCTACAATGAGCAGTTCTTC	CASSLPGPLGYNEQFF
TRBV6-5	.	15	.	TRBJ2-3	TGTGCCAGCAGTCCCGTGGGCCCCCACACAGATACGCAGTATTTT	CASSPVGPHTDTQYF
TRBV20-1	few	13	TRBD2	TRBJ2-3	TGCAGTACTCCGGGGGGGCTGTCAGATACGCAGTATTTT	CSTPGGLSDTQYF
TRBV2	many	12	.	TRBJ1-4	TGTGCCAGCGCTGGGGCTAATGAAAAACTGTTTTTT	CASAGANEKLFF
TRBV4-1	few	16	TRBD1	TRBJ1-4	TGCGCCAGCAGCGCACCGGGACAGGGGCGAGATGAAAAACTGTTTTTT	CASSAPGQGRDEKLFF
TRBV5-1	few	17	.	TRBJ1-3	TGCGCCAGCAGCTTATCCCAGGTCTTTTCCTCTGGAAACACCATATATTTT	CASSLSQVFSSGNTIYF
TRBV2	.	14	.	TRBJ2-2	TGTGCCAGCAGCCCTAATGGGGGGACCGGGGAGCTGTTTTTT	CASSPNGGTGELFF
TRBV11-2	few	16	.	TRBJ2-3	TGTGCCAGCAGCCCAGGCGAAGGAAGAGACACAGATACGCAGTATTTT	CASSPGEGRDTDTQYF
TRBV15	few	15	.	TRBJ1-1	TGTGCCACCAGCCTAGACATGGGGTTGAACACTGAAGCTTTCTTT	CATSLDMGLNTEAFF
TRBV7-2	.	15	.	TRBJ1-6	TGTGCCAGCAGCTTATCTGGGGTGACTAATTCACCCCTCCACTTT	CASSLSGVTNSPLHF
TRBV20-1	.	13	.	TRBJ1-2	TGCAGTGCTAGAGCGGTGCAGTCCTATGGCTACACCTTC	CSARAVQSYGYTF
TRBV27	few	13	.	TRBJ2-7	TGTGCCAGCAGTTTGGGCAGGGGGGACAAGCAGTACTTC	CASSLGRGDKQYF
TRBV4-2	.	19	TRBD2	TRBJ2-3	TGTGCCAGCAGCCAAGACCCGCCTTACACGGGGGGGGCTTTAGATACGCAGTATTTT	CASSQDPPYTGGALDTQYF
TRBV3-1	few	14	.	TRBJ2-5	TGTGCCAGCAGCCACCGGACAGTCCAAGAGACCCAGTACTTC	CASSHRTVQETQYF
TRBV5-6	.	18	TRBD2	TRBJ2-3	TGTGCCAGCAGCTTGGCCTCGTTGCTAGCGGGGGGGCCAGATACGCAGTATTTT	CASSLASLLAGGPDTQYF
TRBV14	.	13	TRBD2	TRBJ2-5	TGTGCCAGCCAGACTAGCGCGAGAGAGACCCAGTACTTC	CASQTSARETQYF
TRBV6-2/TRBV6-3	few	20	.	TRBJ1-1	TGTGCCAGCAGTCACAGGACTACCTGGACCAAGCTACCACGAAGCTCTGAAGCTTTCTTT	CASSHRTTWTKLPRSSEAFF
TRBV29-1	few	14	.	TRBJ1-5	TGCAGCGTTGCCGAGCAGGGGATGAATCAGCCCCAGCATTTT	CSVAEQGMNQPQHF
TRBV7-3	.	15	TRBD1	TRBJ1-2	TGTGCCAGCAGCTGGGGGACAGGTTCTTCCCGTGGCTACACCTTC	CASSWGTGSSRGYTF
TRBV27	.	15	.	TRBJ2-7	TGTGCCAGCAGTTCCAGGGGCATGAGTTCCTACGAGCAGTACTTC	CASSSRGMSSYEQYF
TRBV4-1	.	14	.	TRBJ2-1	TGCGCCAGCAGCCAAGATCCGGGGGGCGGTGAGCAGTTCTTC	CASSQDPGGGEQFF
TRBV5-1	few	16	TRBD2	TRBJ2-1	TGCGCCAGCAGCTACTATAGCGGGGGGGCCGTCAATGAGCAGTTCTTC	CASSYYSGGAVNEQFF
TRBV5-5	.	14	.	TRBJ1-5	TGTGCCAGCAGCTTGACGCCGATTAATCAGCCCCAGCATTTT	CASSLTPINQPQHF
TRBV4-2	few	18	.	TRBJ2-3	TGTGCCAGCAGCCAAGAGTTTCGAGGCCGCTTCGGCACAGATACGCAGTATTTT	CASSQEFRGRFGTDTQYF
TRBV4-2	few	16	.	TRBJ2-3	TGTGCCAGCAGCCCCCTTGCGGGGAAAGGCACAGATACGCAGTATTTT	CASSPLAGKGTDTQYF
TRBV20-1	.	15	.	TRBJ1-5	TGCAGTGCTAGAGATTGGGCGTCAGGCCTTCAGCCCCAGCATTTT	CSARDWASGLQPQHF
TRBV29-1	few	13	TRBD1	TRBJ1-1	TGCAGCGATACAGGGGCCAGGAACACTGAAGCTTTCTTT	CSDTGARNTEAFF
TRBV5-5	.	16	.	TRBJ2-1	TGTGCCAGCAGCTTATCCCCGTGGAGGGGGAACAATGAGCAGTTCTTC	CASSLSPWRGNNEQFF